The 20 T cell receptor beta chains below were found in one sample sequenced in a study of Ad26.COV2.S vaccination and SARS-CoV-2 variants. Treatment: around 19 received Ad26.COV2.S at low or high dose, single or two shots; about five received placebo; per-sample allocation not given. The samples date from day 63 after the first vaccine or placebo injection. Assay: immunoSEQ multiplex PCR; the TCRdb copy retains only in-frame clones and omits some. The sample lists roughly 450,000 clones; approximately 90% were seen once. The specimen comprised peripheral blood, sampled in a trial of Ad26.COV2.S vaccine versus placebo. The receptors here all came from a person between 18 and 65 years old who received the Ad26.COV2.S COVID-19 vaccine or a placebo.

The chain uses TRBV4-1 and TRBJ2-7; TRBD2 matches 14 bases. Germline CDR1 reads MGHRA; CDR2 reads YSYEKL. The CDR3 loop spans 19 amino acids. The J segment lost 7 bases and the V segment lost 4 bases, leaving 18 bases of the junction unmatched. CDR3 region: CASSPRQGLAGDFRGEQYF. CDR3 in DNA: TGCGCCAGCAGCCCCCGCCAGGGACTAGCGGGAGATTTCAGGGGGGAGCAGTACTTC.

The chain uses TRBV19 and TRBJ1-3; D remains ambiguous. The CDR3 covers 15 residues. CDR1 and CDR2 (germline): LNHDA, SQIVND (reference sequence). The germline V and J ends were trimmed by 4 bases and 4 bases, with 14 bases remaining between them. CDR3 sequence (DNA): TGTGCCAGTAGTAGCTGGGCAAGTCGCGGAAACACCATATATTTT. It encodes CASSSWASRGNTIYF.

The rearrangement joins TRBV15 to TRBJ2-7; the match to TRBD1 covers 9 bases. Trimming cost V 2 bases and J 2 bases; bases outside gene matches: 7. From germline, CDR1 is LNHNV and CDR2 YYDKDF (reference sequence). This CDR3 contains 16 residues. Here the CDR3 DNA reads TGTGCCACCAGCAGACTATGGGGACAGGGAGCCTACGAGCAGTACTTC. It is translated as CATSRLWGQGAYEQYF.

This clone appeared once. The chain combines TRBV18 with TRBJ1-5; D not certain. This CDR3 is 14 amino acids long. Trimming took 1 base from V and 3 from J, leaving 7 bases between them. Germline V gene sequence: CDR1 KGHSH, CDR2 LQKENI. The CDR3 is CASSPQTTNQPQHF. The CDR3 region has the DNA TGTGCCAGCTCACCACAGACAACCAATCAGCCCCAGCATTTT.

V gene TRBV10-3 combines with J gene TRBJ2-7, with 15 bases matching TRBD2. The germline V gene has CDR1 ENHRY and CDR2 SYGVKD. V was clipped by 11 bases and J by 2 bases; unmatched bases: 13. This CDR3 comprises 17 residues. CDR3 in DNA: TGTGCCTCCTCAACCGGGACTAGCGGGAGGCCGACCTACGAGCAGTACTTC. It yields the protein CASSTGTSGRPTYEQYF.

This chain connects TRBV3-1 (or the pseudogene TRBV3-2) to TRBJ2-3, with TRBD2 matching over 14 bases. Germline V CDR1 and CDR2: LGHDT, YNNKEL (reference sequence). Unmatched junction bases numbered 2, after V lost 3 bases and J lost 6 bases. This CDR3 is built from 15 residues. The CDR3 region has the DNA TGTGCCAGCAGCCAGGGACTAGCGGGAGCGGATACGCAGTATTTT. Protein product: CASSQGLAGADTQYF.

The CDR3 nucleotides read TGTGCCAGCAGCACCGAATTGACAGGGCCCTGGAACGAGCAGTACTTC. As protein: CASSTELTGPWNEQYF. The rearrangement uses TRBV5-4 and TRBJ2-7; 7 bases fit TRBD1. From germline, CDR1 is SGHNT and CDR2 YYREEE (reference sequence). CDR3 length: 16 amino acids. Trimming at V came to 4 bases and at J to 5 bases, leaving 15 bases not matched to a gene.

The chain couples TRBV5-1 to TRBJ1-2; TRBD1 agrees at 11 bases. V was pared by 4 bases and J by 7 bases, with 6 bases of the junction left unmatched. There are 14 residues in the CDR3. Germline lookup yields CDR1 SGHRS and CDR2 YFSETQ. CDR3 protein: CASSVGQGALGYTF. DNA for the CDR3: TGCGCCAGCAGCGTCGGACAGGGGGCTCTTGGCTACACCTTC.

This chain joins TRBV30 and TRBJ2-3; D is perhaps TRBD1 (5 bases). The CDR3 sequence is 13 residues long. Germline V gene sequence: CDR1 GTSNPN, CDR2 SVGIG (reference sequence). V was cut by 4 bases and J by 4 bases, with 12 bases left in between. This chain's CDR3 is CAWNLGASDTQYF. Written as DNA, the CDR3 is TGTGCCTGGAACTTAGGGGCATCAGATACGCAGTATTTT.

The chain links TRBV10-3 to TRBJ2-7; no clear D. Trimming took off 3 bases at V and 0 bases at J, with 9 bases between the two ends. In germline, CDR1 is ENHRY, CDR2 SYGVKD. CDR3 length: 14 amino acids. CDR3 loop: CAISESAVSYEQYF. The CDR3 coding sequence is TGTGCCATCAGTGAAAGTGCGGTCTCCTACGAGCAGTACTTC.

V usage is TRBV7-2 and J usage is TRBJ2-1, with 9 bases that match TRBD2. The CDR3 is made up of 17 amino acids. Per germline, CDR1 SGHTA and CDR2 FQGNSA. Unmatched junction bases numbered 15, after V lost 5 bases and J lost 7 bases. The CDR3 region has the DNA TGTGCCAGCAGCCCCGAGGCCGTTAGCGGGAGTAGGAATGAGCAGTTCTTC. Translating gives CASSPEAVSGSRNEQFF.

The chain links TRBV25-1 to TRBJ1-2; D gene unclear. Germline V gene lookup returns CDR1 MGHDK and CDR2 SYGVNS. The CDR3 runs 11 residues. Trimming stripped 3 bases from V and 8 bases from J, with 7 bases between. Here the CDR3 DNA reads TGTGCCAGCAGTGAGAGCGGAGGCTACACCTTC. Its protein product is CASSESGGYTF.

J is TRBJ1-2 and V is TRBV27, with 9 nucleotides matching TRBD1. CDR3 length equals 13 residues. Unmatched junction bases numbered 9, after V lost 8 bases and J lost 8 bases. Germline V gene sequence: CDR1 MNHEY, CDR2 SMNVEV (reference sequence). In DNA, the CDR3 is TGTGCCAGCGGGGGTTGGACAGGGGAAGGCTACACCTTC. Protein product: CASGGWTGEGYTF.

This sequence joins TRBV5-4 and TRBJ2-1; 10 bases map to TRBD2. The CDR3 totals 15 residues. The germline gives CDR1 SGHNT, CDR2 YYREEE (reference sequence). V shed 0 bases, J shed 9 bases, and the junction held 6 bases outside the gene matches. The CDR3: CASSLGLAGAGEQFF. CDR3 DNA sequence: TGTGCCAGCAGCTTGGGCCTAGCGGGAGCGGGTGAGCAGTTCTTC.

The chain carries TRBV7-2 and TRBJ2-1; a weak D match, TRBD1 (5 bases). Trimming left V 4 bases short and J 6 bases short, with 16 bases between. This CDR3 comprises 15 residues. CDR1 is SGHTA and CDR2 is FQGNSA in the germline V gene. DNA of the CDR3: TGTGCCAGCAGCTCAAGGGGCCCGGAAACCAATGAGCAGTTCTTC. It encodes CASSSRGPETNEQFF.

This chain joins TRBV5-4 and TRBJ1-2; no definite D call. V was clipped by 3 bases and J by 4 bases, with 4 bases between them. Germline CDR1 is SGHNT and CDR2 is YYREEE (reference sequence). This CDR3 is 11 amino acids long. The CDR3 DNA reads TGTGCCAGCAGCTCGGCCTATGGCTACACCTTC. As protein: CASSSAYGYTF.

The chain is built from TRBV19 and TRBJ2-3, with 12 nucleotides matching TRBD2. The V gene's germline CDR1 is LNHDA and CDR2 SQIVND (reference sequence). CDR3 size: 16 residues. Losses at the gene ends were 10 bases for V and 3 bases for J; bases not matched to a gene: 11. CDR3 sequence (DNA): TGTGCCACGGGACTAGCGGGTCCAGGGGGGACAGATACGCAGTATTTT. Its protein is CATGLAGPGGTDTQYF.

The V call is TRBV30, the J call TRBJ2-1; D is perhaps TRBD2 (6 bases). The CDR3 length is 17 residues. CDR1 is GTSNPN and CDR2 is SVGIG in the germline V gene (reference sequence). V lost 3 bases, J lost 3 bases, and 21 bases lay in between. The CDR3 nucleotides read TGTGCCTGGAGCCTTAATCTGGCGGGATATAACTACAATGAGCAGTTCTTC. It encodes CAWSLNLAGYNYNEQFF.

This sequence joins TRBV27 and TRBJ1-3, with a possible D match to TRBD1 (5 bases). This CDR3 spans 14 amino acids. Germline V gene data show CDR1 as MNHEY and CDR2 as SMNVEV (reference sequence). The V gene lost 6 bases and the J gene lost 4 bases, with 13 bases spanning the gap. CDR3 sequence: CASRRDLSGNTIYF. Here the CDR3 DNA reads TGTGCCAGCAGGAGGGACTTATCCGGAAACACCATATATTTT.

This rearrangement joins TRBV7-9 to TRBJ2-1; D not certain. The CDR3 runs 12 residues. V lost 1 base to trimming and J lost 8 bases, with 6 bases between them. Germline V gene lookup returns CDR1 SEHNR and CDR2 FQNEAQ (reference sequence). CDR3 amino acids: CASSLVEYEQFF. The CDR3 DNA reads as TGTGCCAGCAGCTTAGTAGAGTATGAGCAGTTCTTC.